In this sample, the clone carrying this T cell receptor (beta chain) turned up many times. The antigen is not known. TCRdb itself ran the 5' RACE reads through MiXCR, one entry per CDR3 protein. The sample has around 340,000 distinct CDR3 sequences, over 8% seen once. The sample comes from a study of T cells after yellow fever vaccination. The germline V gene encodes CDR1 SGHAT and CDR2 FQNNGV. The CDR3 is 13 residues long. Trimming took 6 bases from V and 3 from J, leaving 11 bases between them. Whole-study results and caveats: Most primary-vaccination clones reappeared after the booster (about 97% CD4, 88% CD8).

V and J are TRBV11-2 and TRBJ1-1, with D maybe TRBD1 (5 bases). This TCR was sampled from a man younger than 35 who received the YFV17D yellow fever vaccine. Source: PBMCs, taken on the day of the first yellow fever vaccination. The CDR3: CASSFRVDTEAFF. CDR3 coding DNA: TGTGCCAGCAGTTTCAGGGTGGACACTGAAGCTTTCTTT.